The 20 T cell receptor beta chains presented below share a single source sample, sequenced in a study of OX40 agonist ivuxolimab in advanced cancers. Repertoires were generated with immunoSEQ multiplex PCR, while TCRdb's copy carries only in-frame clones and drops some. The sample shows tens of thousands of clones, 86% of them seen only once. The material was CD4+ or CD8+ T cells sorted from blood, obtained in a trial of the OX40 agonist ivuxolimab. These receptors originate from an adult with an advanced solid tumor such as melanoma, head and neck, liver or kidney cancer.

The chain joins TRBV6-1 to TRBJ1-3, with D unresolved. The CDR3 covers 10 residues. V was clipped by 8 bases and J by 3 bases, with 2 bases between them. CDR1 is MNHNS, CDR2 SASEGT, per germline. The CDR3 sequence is CASRGNTIYF. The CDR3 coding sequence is TGTGCCAGCCGTGGAAACACCATATATTTT.

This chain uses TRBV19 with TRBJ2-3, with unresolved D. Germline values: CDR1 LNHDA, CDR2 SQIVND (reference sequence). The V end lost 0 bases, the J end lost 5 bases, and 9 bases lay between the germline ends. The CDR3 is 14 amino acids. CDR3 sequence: CASSIDDQLDTQYF. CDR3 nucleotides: TGTGCCAGTAGTATAGATGATCAGTTAGATACGCAGTATTTT. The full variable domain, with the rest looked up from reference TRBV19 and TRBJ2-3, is DGGITQSPKYLFRKEGQNVTLSCEQNLNHDAMYWYRQDPGQGLRLIYYSQIVNDFQKGDIAEGYSVSREKKESFPLTVTSAQKNPTAFYLCASSIDDQLDTQYFGPGTRLTVL.

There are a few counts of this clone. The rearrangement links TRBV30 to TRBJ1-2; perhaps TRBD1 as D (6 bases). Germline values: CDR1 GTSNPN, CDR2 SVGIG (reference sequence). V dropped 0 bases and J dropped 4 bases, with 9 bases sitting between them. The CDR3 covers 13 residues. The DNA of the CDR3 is TGTGCCTGGAGTGTCCACAGGGCCTATGGCTACACCTTC. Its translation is CAWSVHRAYGYTF.

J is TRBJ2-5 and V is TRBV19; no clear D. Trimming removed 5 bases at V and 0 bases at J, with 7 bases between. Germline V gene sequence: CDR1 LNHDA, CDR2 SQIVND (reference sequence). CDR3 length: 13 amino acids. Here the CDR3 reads CASSRQYQETQYF. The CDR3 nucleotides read TGTGCCAGTAGTCGGCAGTACCAAGAGACCCAGTACTTC.

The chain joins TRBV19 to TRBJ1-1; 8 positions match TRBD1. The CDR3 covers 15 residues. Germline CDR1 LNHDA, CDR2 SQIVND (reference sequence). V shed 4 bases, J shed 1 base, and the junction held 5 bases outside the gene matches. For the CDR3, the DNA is TGTGCCAGTAGTAACCCCGGGACAGGGAACACTGAAGCTTTCTTT. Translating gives CASSNPGTGNTEAFF.

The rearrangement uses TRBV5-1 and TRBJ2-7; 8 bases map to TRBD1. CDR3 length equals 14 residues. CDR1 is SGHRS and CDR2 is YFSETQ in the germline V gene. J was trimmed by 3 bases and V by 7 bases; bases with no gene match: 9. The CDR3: CASRPGTGYYEQYF. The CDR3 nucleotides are TGCGCCAGCCGCCCGGGGACAGGATACTACGAGCAGTACTTC.

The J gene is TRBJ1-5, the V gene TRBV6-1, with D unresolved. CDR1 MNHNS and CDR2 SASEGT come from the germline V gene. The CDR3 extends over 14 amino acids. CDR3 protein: CAGGDAGRNQPQHF. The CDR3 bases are TGTGCGGGCGGGGATGCGGGTCGCAATCAGCCCCAGCATTTT.

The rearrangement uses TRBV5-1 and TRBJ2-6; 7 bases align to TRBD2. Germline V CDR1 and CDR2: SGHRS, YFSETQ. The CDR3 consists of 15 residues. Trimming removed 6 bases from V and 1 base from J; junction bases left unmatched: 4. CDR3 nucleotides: TGCGCCAGCACCAGGGAGGGGTCTGGGGCCAACGTCCTGACTTTC. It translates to CASTREGSGANVLTF.

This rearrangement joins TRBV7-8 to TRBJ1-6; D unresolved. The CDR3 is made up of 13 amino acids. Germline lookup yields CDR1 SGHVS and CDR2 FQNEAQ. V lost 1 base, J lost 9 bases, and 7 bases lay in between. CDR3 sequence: CASSLGGSSPLHF. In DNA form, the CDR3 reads TGTGCCAGCAGCTTAGGTGGGTCTTCACCCCTCCACTTT.

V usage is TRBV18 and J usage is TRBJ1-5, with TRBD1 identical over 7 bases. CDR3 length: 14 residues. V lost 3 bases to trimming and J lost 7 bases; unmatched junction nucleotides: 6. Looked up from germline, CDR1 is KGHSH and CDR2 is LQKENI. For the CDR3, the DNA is TGTGCCAGCTCACCCAACACAGGGGAACAGCCCCAGCATTTT. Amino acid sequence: CASSPNTGEQPQHF.

The CDR3 bases are TGTGCCAGTAGTCTTCGGGACACTGCGACCGAGCAGTACTTC. Translation gives CASSLRDTATEQYF. V usage is TRBV19 and J usage is TRBJ2-7; TRBD1 is a possible D gene (6 bases). V lost 5 bases and J 6 bases, leaving 17 bases between the germline ends. Germline V CDR1 and CDR2: LNHDA, SQIVND (reference sequence). This CDR3 has 14 amino acids.

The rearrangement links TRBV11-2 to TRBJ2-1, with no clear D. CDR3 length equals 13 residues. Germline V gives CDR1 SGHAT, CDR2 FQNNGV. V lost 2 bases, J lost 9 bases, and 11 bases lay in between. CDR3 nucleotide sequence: TGTGCCAGCAGCTTATCTCTGGGCGGTGAGCAGTTCTTC. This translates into CASSLSLGGEQFF.

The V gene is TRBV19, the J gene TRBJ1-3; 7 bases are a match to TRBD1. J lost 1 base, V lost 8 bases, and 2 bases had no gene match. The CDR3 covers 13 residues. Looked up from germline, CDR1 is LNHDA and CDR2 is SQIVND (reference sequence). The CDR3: CASGTVSGNTIYF. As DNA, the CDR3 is TGTGCCAGTGGGACAGTTTCTGGAAACACCATATATTTT.

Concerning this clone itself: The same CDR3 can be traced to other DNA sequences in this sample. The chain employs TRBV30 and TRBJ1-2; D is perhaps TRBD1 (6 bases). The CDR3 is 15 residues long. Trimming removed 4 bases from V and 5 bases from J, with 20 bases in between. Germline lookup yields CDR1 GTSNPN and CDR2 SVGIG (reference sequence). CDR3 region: CAWTRGGATHYGYTF. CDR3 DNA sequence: TGTGCCTGGACCCGAGGGGGAGCCACCCATTATGGCTACACCTTC.

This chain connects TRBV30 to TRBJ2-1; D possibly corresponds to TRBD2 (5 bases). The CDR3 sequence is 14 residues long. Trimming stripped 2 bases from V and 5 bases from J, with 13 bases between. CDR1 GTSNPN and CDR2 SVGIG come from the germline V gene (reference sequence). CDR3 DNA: TGTGCCTGGAGTCTGGGAGAGACCCACAATGAGCAGTTCTTC. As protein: CAWSLGETHNEQFF.

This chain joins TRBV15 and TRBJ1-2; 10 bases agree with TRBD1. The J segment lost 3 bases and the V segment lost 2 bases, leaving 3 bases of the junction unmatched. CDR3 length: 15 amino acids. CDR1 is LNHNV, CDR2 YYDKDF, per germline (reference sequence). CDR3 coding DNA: TGTGCCACCAGCAGATCGGGACAGGGGCACTATGGCTACACCTTC. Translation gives CATSRSGQGHYGYTF.

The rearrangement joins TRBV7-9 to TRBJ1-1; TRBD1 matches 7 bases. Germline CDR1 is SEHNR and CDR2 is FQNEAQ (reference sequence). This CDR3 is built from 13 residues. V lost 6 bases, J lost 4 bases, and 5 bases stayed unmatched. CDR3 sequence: CASSLDRATEAFF. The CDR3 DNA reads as TGTGCCAGCAGTCTCGACAGGGCCACTGAAGCTTTCTTT.

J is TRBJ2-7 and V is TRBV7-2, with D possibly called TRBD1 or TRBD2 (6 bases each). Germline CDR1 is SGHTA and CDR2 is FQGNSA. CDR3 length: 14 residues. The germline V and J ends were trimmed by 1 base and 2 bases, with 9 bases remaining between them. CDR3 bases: TGTGCCAGCAGCTTAGTCGGGGGCCCCTACGAGCAGTACTTC. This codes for CASSLVGGPYEQYF.

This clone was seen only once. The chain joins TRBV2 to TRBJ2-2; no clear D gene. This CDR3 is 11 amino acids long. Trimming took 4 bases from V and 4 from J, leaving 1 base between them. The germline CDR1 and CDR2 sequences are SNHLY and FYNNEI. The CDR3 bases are TGTGCCAGCAGTGTCACCGGGGAGCTGTTTTTT. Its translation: CASSVTGELFF.

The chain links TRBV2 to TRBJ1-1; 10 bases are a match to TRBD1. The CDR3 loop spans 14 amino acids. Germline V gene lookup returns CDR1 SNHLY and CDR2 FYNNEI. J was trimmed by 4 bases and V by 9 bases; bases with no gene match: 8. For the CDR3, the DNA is TGTGCCAGACGGACAGGGGGAGAGGGCACTGAAGCTTTCTTT. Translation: CARRTGGEGTEAFF.